The rows below give T cell receptor beta chains drawn from one sample of a study of vaccination and CD4 T cells after COVID-19. These receptors lack a known antigen. TCRdb re-called the PCR reads with MiXCR, one entry per CDR3 protein. Counted here are fewer than 13,000 distinct CDR3 sequences, approximately 35% occurring once; the ten biggest clones make up more than 12%. The source material was CD4+ T cells from blood, cultured in vitro. The source is a human donor in good health. The CDR3 runs from the conserved cysteine through the conserved F or W. D genes are given only for firm matches. Rows may omit the clone size; those that give it use once, few, many or a size class.

j_call: TRBJ1-2; d_call: NA; clone_size: medium-sized; v_call: TRBV7-6; cdr3_nt: TGTGCCAGCAGCTCATTGAGGACGGCTCGGCTTGGCTACACCTTC; cdr3_aa: CASSSLRTARLGYTF
j_call: TRBJ1-5; d_call: NA; clone_size: NA; v_call: TRBV6-2/TRBV6-3; cdr3_nt: TGTGCCAGCACCGGTCGCAATCAGCCCCAGCATTTT; cdr3_aa: CASTGRNQPQHF
j_call: TRBJ2-1; d_call: TRBD2; clone_size: few; v_call: TRBV15; cdr3_nt: TGTGCCACCAGCAGAGAGCCCCTAGCGGGTTACTACAATGAGCAGTTCTTC; cdr3_aa: CATSREPLAGYYNEQFF
j_call: TRBJ1-2; d_call: NA; clone_size: few; v_call: TRBV2; cdr3_nt: TGTGCCAGCAGTGAAGATCAGGCTGACTCTCGCACCTTC; cdr3_aa: CASSEDQADSRTF
j_call: TRBJ1-1; d_call: TRBD1; clone_size: few; v_call: TRBV5-5; cdr3_nt: TGTGCCAGCAGCTTCAGGACAGGGGGCATCACTGAAGCTTTCTTT; cdr3_aa: CASSFRTGGITEAFF
j_call: TRBJ2-7; d_call: NA; clone_size: NA; v_call: TRBV20-1; cdr3_nt: TGCAGTGCTCCGCCGGGAGATCGGTACGAGCAGTACTTC; cdr3_aa: CSAPPGDRYEQYF
j_call: TRBJ2-6; d_call: NA; clone_size: NA; v_call: TRBV27; cdr3_nt: TGTGCCAGCGGCCGAGGGTCCCACTCTGGGGCCAACGTCCTGACTTTC; cdr3_aa: CASGRGSHSGANVLTF
j_call: TRBJ2-1; d_call: NA; clone_size: NA; v_call: TRBV20-1; cdr3_nt: TGCAGTGCTAGACTCGGGAGCTCCTACAATGAGCAGTTCTTC; cdr3_aa: CSARLGSSYNEQFF
j_call: TRBJ1-6; d_call: NA; clone_size: NA; v_call: TRBV7-3; cdr3_nt: TGTGCCAGCAGCCGAGGAGGGACGGATTCACCCCTCCACTTT; cdr3_aa: CASSRGGTDSPLHF
j_call: TRBJ2-7; d_call: NA; clone_size: NA; v_call: TRBV4-1; cdr3_nt: TGCGCCAGCAGCCAAGTAATTAGCGGTAGCCTGGAGCAGTACTTC; cdr3_aa: CASSQVISGSLEQYF
j_call: TRBJ1-1; d_call: NA; clone_size: once; v_call: TRBV10-1; cdr3_nt: TGCGCCAGCAGTGTTTTGTCGGGCAACCACACTGAAGCTTTCTTT; cdr3_aa: CASSVLSGNHTEAFF
j_call: TRBJ1-1; d_call: NA; clone_size: few; v_call: TRBV29-1; cdr3_nt: TGCAGCGCCTCACGGGATTGGGGGAACACTGAAGCTTTCTTT; cdr3_aa: CSASRDWGNTEAFF
j_call: TRBJ1-1; d_call: NA; clone_size: NA; v_call: TRBV19; cdr3_nt: TGTGCCAGTAGTATAGGGCAGTCCACCACTGAAGCTTTCTTT; cdr3_aa: CASSIGQSTTEAFF
j_call: TRBJ2-1; d_call: NA; clone_size: NA; v_call: TRBV5-6; cdr3_nt: TGTGCCAGCAGCTTGAGGTCCTACAATGAGCAGTTCTTC; cdr3_aa: CASSLRSYNEQFF
j_call: TRBJ1-5; d_call: NA; clone_size: once; v_call: TRBV10-3; cdr3_nt: TGTGCCATCAGGGAGGGACGGATCCCCGATGAGCCCCAGCATTTT; cdr3_aa: CAIREGRIPDEPQHF
j_call: TRBJ1-4; d_call: NA; clone_size: NA; v_call: TRBV7-8; cdr3_nt: TGTGCCAGCAGCCCGAGGGAGGGTGCAATGAGTCTGTTTTTT; cdr3_aa: CASSPREGAMSLFF
j_call: TRBJ2-2; d_call: NA; clone_size: few; v_call: TRBV27; cdr3_nt: TGTGCCAGCAGTTTGTTCACCGGGGAGCTGTTTTTT; cdr3_aa: CASSLFTGELFF
j_call: TRBJ1-1; d_call: NA; clone_size: medium-sized; v_call: TRBV19; cdr3_nt: TGTGCCAGTAGCGCCGGGTCGGCGGGCGAGACTGAAGCTTTCTTT; cdr3_aa: CASSAGSAGETEAFF
j_call: TRBJ2-1; d_call: TRBD2; clone_size: NA; v_call: TRBV7-2; cdr3_nt: TGTGCCAGCAGCCCGACTAGCGCCTACAATGAGCAGTTCTTC; cdr3_aa: CASSPTSAYNEQFF
j_call: TRBJ2-1; d_call: NA; clone_size: NA; v_call: TRBV20-1; cdr3_nt: TGCAGTGCTAGCTCTAGCGTGACCTCAAGCTCCTACAATGAGCAGTTCTTC; cdr3_aa: CSASSSVTSSSYNEQFF
j_call: TRBJ2-5; d_call: NA; clone_size: NA; v_call: TRBV6-1; cdr3_nt: TGTGCCAGCAGTCTGAGGGCCTTAAAGGAGACCCAGTACTTC; cdr3_aa: CASSLRALKETQYF
j_call: TRBJ1-1; d_call: NA; clone_size: NA; v_call: TRBV28; cdr3_nt: TGTGCCAGCAGTTTTGGGCAGTTTGAAGCTTTCTTT; cdr3_aa: CASSFGQFEAFF
j_call: TRBJ2-7; d_call: TRBD1; clone_size: NA; v_call: TRBV7-7; cdr3_nt: TGTGCTAGCAGTTCCGGGACAGGGACCTACGAGCAGTACTTC; cdr3_aa: CASSSGTGTYEQYF
j_call: TRBJ1-1; d_call: NA; clone_size: few; v_call: TRBV7-8; cdr3_nt: TGTGCCAGCAGCCCTGTTGACAGCATGAACACTGAAGCTTTCTTT; cdr3_aa: CASSPVDSMNTEAFF
j_call: TRBJ1-6; d_call: TRBD1; clone_size: NA; v_call: TRBV6-2/TRBV6-3; cdr3_nt: TGTGCCAGCAGTTACCTCACAGGGGGCATCGATAATTCACCCCTCCACTTT; cdr3_aa: CASSYLTGGIDNSPLHF
j_call: TRBJ1-2; d_call: TRBD1; clone_size: NA; v_call: TRBV20-1; cdr3_nt: TGCAGTGCTAGTCCGGCAGGGGGCCCCCGTTTGGGTGGCTACACCTTC; cdr3_aa: CSASPAGGPRLGGYTF
j_call: TRBJ2-3; d_call: NA; clone_size: NA; v_call: TRBV2; cdr3_nt: TGTGCCAGCAGTTCCCTACCCCGTTCAGATACGCAGTATTTT; cdr3_aa: CASSSLPRSDTQYF
j_call: TRBJ1-1; d_call: NA; clone_size: NA; v_call: TRBV7-9; cdr3_nt: TGTGCCAGCAGCACACAGGCGATGAACACTGAAGCTTTCTTT; cdr3_aa: CASSTQAMNTEAFF
j_call: TRBJ2-5; d_call: NA; clone_size: once; v_call: TRBV19; cdr3_nt: TGTGCCAGTAGTAGGCCTTATGGAGGGGAGACCCAGTACTTC; cdr3_aa: CASSRPYGGETQYF
j_call: TRBJ2-7; d_call: NA; clone_size: NA; v_call: TRBV15; cdr3_nt: TGTGCCACCAGCAGACTGTTGGGATACGAGCAGTACTTC; cdr3_aa: CATSRLLGYEQYF
j_call: TRBJ1-1; d_call: NA; clone_size: NA; v_call: TRBV6-2/TRBV6-3; cdr3_nt: TGTGCCAGCAGTGAGGCGAGCACTGAAGCTTTCTTT; cdr3_aa: CASSEASTEAFF
j_call: TRBJ1-1; d_call: NA; clone_size: medium-sized; v_call: TRBV2; cdr3_nt: TGTGCCAGCAGTGAATGGGTAGAGAACACTGAAGCTTTCTTT; cdr3_aa: CASSEWVENTEAFF
j_call: TRBJ1-1; d_call: NA; clone_size: NA; v_call: TRBV5-1; cdr3_nt: TGCGCCAGCAGCCTAGAATTAAGCACTGAAGCTTTCTTT; cdr3_aa: CASSLELSTEAFF